The 9 T cell receptor beta chains below come from one sample, sequenced in a study of blood T cell repertoires in COVID-19 (dated by TCRdb to the early 2020s). Preparation of the library involved the immunoSEQ multiplex PCR assay. Here the immuneACCESS table is served through TCRdb, limited to in-frame sequences with V and J called. Missing clones are a known gap in these copies; in checked studies unresolved V genes cover under half, and the rest lacks a known reason. This sample gives 440,000 or so clones in total; around nine tenths of them show up just once. The ten biggest clones cover roughly 1.4% of the sample. Source material: peripheral blood. The receptors here all came from a woman aged 40 to 50 with COVID-19, enrolled during active disease.

The chain has TRBV2 and TRBJ2-1, with D possibly being TRBD2 (6 bases). V lost 4 bases and J 3 bases, leaving 7 bases between the germline ends. The CDR3 loop spans 13 amino acids. Germline V gene lookup returns CDR1 SNHLY and CDR2 FYNNEI. As DNA, the CDR3 is TGTGCCAGCAGTGTGGAGGGCTACAATGAGCAGTTCTTC. It encodes CASSVEGYNEQFF.

The chain is built from TRBV5-1 and TRBJ1-5, with a tentative D call TRBD1 (5 bases). Trimming cost V 5 bases and J 3 bases, with 12 bases left between them. This CDR3 comprises 14 residues. Germline V gives CDR1 SGHRS, CDR2 YFSETQ. The CDR3 spells CASSPGGTNQPQHF. As DNA, the CDR3 is TGCGCCAGCAGTCCCGGGGGGACCAATCAGCCCCAGCATTTT. The whole variable domain, remainder taken from reference TRBV5-1 and TRBJ1-5, is KAGVTQTPRYLIKTRGQQVTLSCSPISGHRSVSWYQQTPGQGLQFLFEYFSETQRNKGNFPGRFSGRQFSNSRSEMNVSTLELGDSALYLCASSPGGTNQPQHFGDGTRLSIL.

This chain uses TRBV4-3 with TRBJ1-2; TRBD1 is a possible D gene (6 bases). The CDR3 extends over 13 amino acids. The germline CDR1 and CDR2 sequences are LGHNA and YSLEER. Trimming removed 4 bases at V and 10 bases at J, with 16 bases between. CDR3 amino acids: CASSLSQGRLYTF. CDR3 in DNA: TGCGCCAGCAGCCTTTCACAGGGACGGCTCTACACCTTC.

The sample holds a few counts of this clone. The genes are TRBV30 and TRBJ1-4, with 10 bases aligning to TRBD1. With V trimmed by 0 bases and J by 8 bases, 0 bases remained unmatched. The CDR3 sequence is 13 residues long. Germline V CDR1 and CDR2: GTSNPN, SVGIG (reference sequence). The CDR3 is CAWSVGQGEKLFF. The CDR3 nucleotides are TGTGCCTGGAGTGTGGGACAGGGGGAAAAACTGTTTTTT. Together with reference TRBV30 and TRBJ1-4, the CDR3 gives the full variable domain: SQTIHQWPATLVQPVGSPLSLECTVEGTSNPNLYWYRQAAGRGLQLLFYSVGIGQISSEVPQNLSASRPQDRQFILSSKKLLLSDSGFYLCAWSVGQGEKLFFGSGTQLSVL.

V gene TRBV25-1 combines with J gene TRBJ1-6; a possible D gene is TRBD1 (6 bases). This CDR3 comprises 16 residues. The V and J ends lost 1 base and 11 bases respectively, with 18 bases between them. Germline values: CDR1 MGHDK, CDR2 SYGVNS. The CDR3 sequence is CASSEFFRQGLTPLHF. The CDR3 region has the DNA TGTGCCAGCAGTGAATTCTTCCGGCAGGGGTTGACACCCCTCCACTTT.

On this clone: Other nucleotide sequences from this sample produce the same CDR3. The rearrangement links TRBV5-1 to TRBJ1-3; 7 nucleotides match TRBD1. CDR1 is SGHRS and CDR2 is YFSETQ in the germline V gene. Trimming took 3 bases from V and 0 from J; bases not matched to a gene: 3. The CDR3 length is 15 residues. The CDR3 protein is CASSSGTDSGNTIYF. In DNA form, the CDR3 reads TGCGCCAGCAGCTCAGGGACAGACTCTGGAAACACCATATATTTT.

This clone was observed once. The V call is TRBV24-1, the J call TRBJ2-2; 8 bases are a match to TRBD1. Germline CDR1 is KGHDR and CDR2 is SFDVKD. This CDR3 is 15 amino acids long. Unmatched junction bases numbered 9, after V lost 6 bases and J lost 7 bases. In DNA, the CDR3 is TGTGCCACCAGTAAGGCCAGGGGGCGCGACGGGGAGCTGTTTTTT. This translates into CATSKARGRDGELFF.

J is TRBJ2-7 and V is TRBV14; 7 bases fit TRBD2. Germline CDR1 reads SGHDN; CDR2 reads FVKESK. The trim removed 8 bases at V and 3 bases at J, leaving 4 bases unmatched. The CDR3 spans 12 residues. The CDR3 coding sequence is TGTGCCAGCGGGGCTAGCGGCTACGAGCAGTACTTC. Encoded protein: CASGASGYEQYF.

In its sample, this clone was seen once. V gene TRBV9 combines with J gene TRBJ2-1; 12 nucleotides line up with TRBD2. The CDR3 contains 15 residues. After removal of 4 bases from V and 4 bases from J, the junction contained 3 bases not matched to a gene. CDR1 is SGDLS, CDR2 YYNGEE, per germline. The CDR3 bases are TGTGCCAGCAGCACGGGACTAGCGGGTTACAATGAGCAGTTCTTC. Its translation: CASSTGLAGYNEQFF. Full variable domain (missing parts from reference TRBV9 and TRBJ2-1): DSGVTQTPKHLITATGQRVTLRCSPRSGDLSVYWYQQSLDQGLQFLIQYYNGEERAKGNILERFSAQQFPDLHSELNLSSLELGDSALYFCASSTGLAGYNEQFFGPGTRLTVL.